This TCR beta chain comes out of a study of PD-1 blockade in mismatch repair-deficient tumors. Looking at the study overall: Enrolled about 2012-2016, patients had progressing, pretreated mismatch repair-deficient cancers of 12 to 13 types. Study-level findings and limits: Tumor-resident clones, often undetectable pretreatment in blood, expanded then contracted after pembrolizumab.

Comments on this clone: Its cognate antigen is unknown.

The CDR3 extends over 15 amino acids. Germline loops: CDR1 SGHTA, CDR2 FQGNSA. Losses at the gene ends were 4 bases for V and 5 bases for J; bases not matched to a gene: 9. Generated by immunoSEQ multiplex PCR, the TCRdb table keeps only in-frame clones and is missing some. The data contain around 100,000 clones, about 74% of them singletons. This receptor was identified in an adult with mismatch repair-deficient cancer. The starting material was peripheral blood, obtained about 60 weeks after starting pembrolizumab. The chain is built from TRBV7-2 and TRBJ2-5, with 8 positions matching TRBD2. The CDR3 region has the DNA TGTGCCAGCAGCTCGGAGGGACTAGAGAGTGAGACCCAGTACTTC. Protein product: CASSSEGLESETQYF.